The 13 T cell receptor beta chains in this list originate from one sample, sequenced in a study of blood T cell repertoires in COVID-19. Profiled with immunoSEQ multiplex PCR; TCRdb holds only in-frame clones, not every one. Seen here are about 160,000 clones, roughly 82% observed once, and the top ten hold roughly 6.4%. Sequencing input: peripheral blood. The receptors were gathered from a woman between 40 and 55 years old with COVID-19, enrolled during active disease.

This rearrangement joins TRBV19 to TRBJ1-5; maybe TRBD1 (6 bases). CDR1 LNHDA and CDR2 SQIVND come from the germline V gene (reference sequence). The CDR3 length is 14 residues. V was pared by 4 bases and J by 6 bases, with 13 bases between. CDR3 loop: CASSKGVRVQPQHF. DNA of the CDR3: TGTGCCAGTAGTAAGGGGGTGCGGGTTCAGCCCCAGCATTTT.

The CDR3 DNA is TGTGCCAGGGACAGGGCGAGCTCCTACGAGCAGTACGTC. Residues: CARDRASSYEQYV. The chain joins TRBV13 to TRBJ2-7; 8 bases are shared with TRBD1. The CDR3 loop spans 13 amino acids. Trimming took 9 bases from V and 0 from J; bases not matched to a gene: 4. Germline lookup yields CDR1 PRHDT and CDR2 FYEKMQ (reference sequence).

V gene TRBV19 combines with J gene TRBJ1-5; no firm D call. The germline CDR1 and CDR2 sequences are LNHDA and SQIVND (reference sequence). This CDR3 spans 13 amino acids. The V end lost 8 bases, the J end lost 0 bases, and 8 bases lay between the germline ends. The CDR3 DNA reads TGTGCCAGTGCTAAGTATAGCAATCAGCCCCAGCATTTT. This sequence encodes CASAKYSNQPQHF.

V usage is TRBV6-5 and J usage is TRBJ1-2; maybe TRBD1 (5 bases). CDR1 and CDR2 (germline): MNHEY, SVGAGI. Trimming shortened V by 0 bases and J by 6 bases, and 11 bases separated the two germline ends. The CDR3 contains 14 residues. The CDR3 region has the DNA TGTGCCAGCAGTTACTCTGCAGGGCCTGATGGCTACACCTTC. Protein product: CASSYSAGPDGYTF.

In this sample, this clone turned up once. The rearrangement joins TRBV5-6 to TRBJ1-5; D not certain. CDR1 SGHDT and CDR2 YYEEEE come from the germline V gene. This CDR3 comprises 16 residues. Trimming cost V 4 bases and J 0 bases, with 14 bases left between them. The CDR3 reads CASSTFIRGSNQPQHF. CDR3 DNA sequence: TGTGCCAGCAGCACCTTTATACGAGGTAGCAATCAGCCCCAGCATTTT.

This chain connects TRBV7-2 to TRBJ2-3; D gene uncertain. This CDR3 has 13 residues. CDR1 and CDR2 (germline): SGHTA, FQGNSA. Trimming left V 0 bases short and J 14 bases short, with 15 bases between. CDR3 sequence (DNA): TGTGCCAGCAGCTTAGCCGAAACAGATCGTGGGTATTTT. Protein sequence: CASSLAETDRGYF.

This chain connects TRBV7-8 to TRBJ2-5; 7 bases fit TRBD2. CDR3 size: 19 residues. The junction had 19 bases not matched to a gene; V was cut back by 1 base and J by 5 bases. Germline V gene lookup returns CDR1 SGHVS and CDR2 FQNEAQ. CDR3 amino acids: CASSLDTRTVDSGMETQYF. CDR3 sequence (DNA): TGTGCCAGCAGCTTAGACACTCGGACGGTCGACAGCGGGATGGAGACCCAGTACTTC.

The chain carries TRBV7-8 and TRBJ2-5; 8 bases match TRBD2. From germline, CDR1 is SGHVS and CDR2 FQNEAQ. Trimming cost V 0 bases and J 4 bases; bases outside gene matches: 4. The length of the CDR3 is 15 residues. The CDR3 bases are TGTGCCAGCAGCTTAGCGGCGGGAGGAGCAGAGACCCAGTACTTC. This translates into CASSLAAGGAETQYF.

In regard to this clone: Different DNA sequences within this sample yield the same CDR3. The chain employs TRBV7-9 and TRBJ2-1; 10 bases agree with TRBD2. V lost 3 bases, J lost 8 bases, and 7 bases stayed unmatched. The CDR3 has 15 amino acids. Germline loops: CDR1 SEHNR, CDR2 FQNEAQ (reference sequence). CDR3 sequence (DNA): TGTGCCAGCAGCTTTCAGCGGGGGGGCCTTGATGAGCAGTTCTTC. Protein sequence: CASSFQRGGLDEQFF.

This clone was counted a few times. V is TRBV21-1 and J is TRBJ2-7; no check of the table's D call, TRBD2, against the DNA was made. TRBV21-1 is flagged as a pseudogene. This CDR3 has 16 amino acids. The CDR3 DNA sequence: TGTGCCACCTACCTGATCGGCCCGGGGTACTATGTCGGGCAGTACTTC. Translating gives CATYLIGPGYYVGQYF.

This chain links TRBV27 with TRBJ2-7; TRBD2 agrees at 9 bases. This CDR3 is built from 14 residues. The germline V gene encodes CDR1 MNHEY and CDR2 SMNVEV (reference sequence). V was pared by 3 bases and J by 6 bases, with 6 bases of the junction left unmatched. The CDR3 nucleotides read TGTGCCAGCAGTTTTTGGCTAGCGGGATCCGAGCAGTACTTC. It translates to CASSFWLAGSEQYF.

This chain joins TRBV4-1 and TRBJ2-7; no clear D. V was pared by 1 base and J by 5 bases, with 9 bases between. The germline gives CDR1 MGHRA, CDR2 YSYEKL. This CDR3 region has 13 residues. CDR3 region: CASSQGRGDEQYF. DNA for the CDR3: TGCGCCAGCAGCCAAGGGCGCGGAGACGAGCAGTACTTC.

This clone was seen a few times. The chain is built from TRBV6-5 and TRBJ2-6, with D tentatively TRBD1 (5 bases). The V end was cut by 5 bases, the J end by 0 bases, with 8 bases between. CDR3 length: 15 residues. CDR1 MNHEY and CDR2 SVGAGI come from the germline V gene. The CDR3 coding sequence is TGTGCCAGCAGTACGGACAACTCTGGGGCCAACGTCCTGACTTTC. This translates into CASSTDNSGANVLTF.